This T cell receptor beta chain was documented in a study of radiotherapy plus CTLA-4 blockade in lung cancer. Trimming removed 2 bases from V and 3 bases from J; junction bases left unmatched: 12. The CDR3 is made up of 17 amino acids. Germline values: CDR1 SGHRS, CDR2 YFSETQ. This table comes from immunoSEQ multiplex PCR, and its TCRdb copy is limited to in-frame clones, with some not included. The sample yields about 87,000 clones, around 86% seen once. Lung cancer patients with chemo-refractory metastatic non-small-cell disease were given focal radiation plus CTLA-4 blockade with ipilimumab. Sample: peripheral blood, taken from a patient treated with radiotherapy plus ipilimumab. The gene calls are TRBV5-1 and TRBJ2-5, with 8 bases matching TRBD2. The clonotype was recovered from a human donor with non-small cell lung cancer that progressed on radiotherapy plus ipilimumab. In DNA, the CDR3 is TGCGCCAGCAGCTTTGGGTTGGTAGCGGGAATGGAAGAGACCCAGTACTTC. It yields the protein CASSFGLVAGMEETQYF.